Listed here is a single T cell receptor beta chain. The data were taken from a study of blood T cell repertoires in COVID-19. The CDR3 has 18 amino acids. V lost 5 bases and J lost 0; bases outside the gene matches: 14. The germline V gene has CDR1 SEHNR and CDR2 FQNEAQ (reference sequence). Some clones are missing from TCRdb's copy, which holds only in-frame ones; the method was immunoSEQ multiplex PCR. The profile shows under 200,000 clones, around nine tenths of them singletons. The genes are TRBV7-9 and TRBJ2-3, with 7 bases that match TRBD2. Source material: peripheral blood. This receptor was obtained from a man between 18 and 29 years old with active or convalescent COVID-19. The CDR3 sequence is CASSPKDPTSASTDTQYF. The DNA for the CDR3 is TGTGCCAGCAGCCCGAAAGACCCCACTAGCGCAAGCACAGATACGCAGTATTTT.